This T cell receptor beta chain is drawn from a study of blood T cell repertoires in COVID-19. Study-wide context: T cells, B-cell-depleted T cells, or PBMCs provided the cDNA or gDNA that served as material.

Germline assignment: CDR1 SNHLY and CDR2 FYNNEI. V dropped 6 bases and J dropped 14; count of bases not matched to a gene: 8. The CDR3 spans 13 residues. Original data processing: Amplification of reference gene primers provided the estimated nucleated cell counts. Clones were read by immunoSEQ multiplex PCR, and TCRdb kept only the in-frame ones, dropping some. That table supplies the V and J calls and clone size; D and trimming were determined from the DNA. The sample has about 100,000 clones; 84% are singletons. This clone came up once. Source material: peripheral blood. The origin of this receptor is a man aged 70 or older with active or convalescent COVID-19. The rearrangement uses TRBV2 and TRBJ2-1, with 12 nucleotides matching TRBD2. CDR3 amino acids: CASRPTSGGREFF. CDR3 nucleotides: TGTGCCAGCAGACCGACTAGCGGGGGTCGTGAGTTCTTC.